This T cell receptor beta chain is from a study of T cell responses to AZD1222 COVID-19 vaccine. The protocol was immunoSEQ multiplex PCR, while the TCRdb copy is restricted to in-frame clones and leaves out a portion. Of 140,000 or so clones detected, about 86% appear once; the ten largest clones hold less than 6%. CDR1 is ENHRY and CDR2 is SYGVKD in the germline V gene. This CDR3 region has 12 residues. V was trimmed by 9 bases and J by 5 bases, leaving 11 bases between them. The source is an adult who received the AZD1222 COVID-19 vaccine. The sample was peripheral blood, taken 28 days after the second AZD1222 dose. The V gene is TRBV10-3, the J gene TRBJ2-1; no reliable D call. Written as DNA, the CDR3 is TGTGCCATTCGAGCCAAGGACAATGAGCAGTTCTTC. Translation gives CAIRAKDNEQFF.